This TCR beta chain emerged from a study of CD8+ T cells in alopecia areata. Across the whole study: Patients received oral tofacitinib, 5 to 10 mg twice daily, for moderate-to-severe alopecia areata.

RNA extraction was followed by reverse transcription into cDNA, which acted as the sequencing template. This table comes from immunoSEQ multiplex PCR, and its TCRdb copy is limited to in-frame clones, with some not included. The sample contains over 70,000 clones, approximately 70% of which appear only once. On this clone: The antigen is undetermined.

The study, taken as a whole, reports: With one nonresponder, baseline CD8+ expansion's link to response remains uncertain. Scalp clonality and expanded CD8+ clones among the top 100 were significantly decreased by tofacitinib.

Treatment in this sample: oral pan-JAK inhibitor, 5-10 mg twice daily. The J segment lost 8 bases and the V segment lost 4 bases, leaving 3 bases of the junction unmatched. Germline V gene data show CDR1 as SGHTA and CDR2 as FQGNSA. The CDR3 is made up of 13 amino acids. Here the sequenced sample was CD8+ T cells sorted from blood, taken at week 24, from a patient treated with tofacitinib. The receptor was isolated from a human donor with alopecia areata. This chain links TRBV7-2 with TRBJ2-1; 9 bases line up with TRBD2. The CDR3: CASSSLAGDEQFF. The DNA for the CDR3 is TGTGCCAGCAGCTCATTAGCGGGAGATGAGCAGTTCTTC.